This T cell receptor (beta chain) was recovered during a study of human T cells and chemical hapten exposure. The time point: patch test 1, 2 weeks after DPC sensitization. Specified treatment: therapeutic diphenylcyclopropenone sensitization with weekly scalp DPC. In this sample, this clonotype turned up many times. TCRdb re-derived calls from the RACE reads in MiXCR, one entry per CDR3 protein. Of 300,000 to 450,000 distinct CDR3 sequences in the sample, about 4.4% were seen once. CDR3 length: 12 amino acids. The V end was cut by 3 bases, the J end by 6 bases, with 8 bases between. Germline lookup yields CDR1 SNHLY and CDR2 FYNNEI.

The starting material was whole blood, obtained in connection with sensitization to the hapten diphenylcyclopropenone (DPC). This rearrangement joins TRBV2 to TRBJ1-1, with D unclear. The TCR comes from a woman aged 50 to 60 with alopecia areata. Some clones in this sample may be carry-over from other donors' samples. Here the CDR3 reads CASSESGAEAFF. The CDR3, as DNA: TGTGCCAGCAGTGAGAGTGGGGCTGAAGCTTTCTTT.